The 15 T cell receptor beta chains listed next were all sequenced from one sample in a study of cytomegalovirus exposure and HLA in healthy donors (dated by TCRdb to 2017 to 2019). Library generation was performed with the immunoSEQ multiplex PCR assay. In its TCRdb copy, this immuneACCESS table keeps in-frame sequences only and misses some clones. Where compared with another copy, unresolved V genes explain less than half of these, and the others have no known cause. The sample records about 160,000 clones, 80% to 90% of which are singletons. In total, the top ten clones hold 4.5% to 7% of the sample. The sequenced material came from PBMCs. Receptors originate from a woman aged 25 to 39 in good health and CMV-seronegative.

This clone has just a few counts. The chain joins TRBV4-2 to TRBJ2-1; TRBD2 matches 11 bases. Trimming cost V 3 bases and J 3 bases; bases outside gene matches: 4. The V gene's germline CDR1 is LGHNA and CDR2 YNFKEQ. The length of the CDR3 is 16 residues. The CDR3 DNA is TGTGCCAGCAGCCAGTCCGGGACTAGCGGCTACAATGAGCAGTTCTTC. Its translation: CASSQSGTSGYNEQFF.

The rearrangement joins TRBV28 to TRBJ1-4; a possible D gene is TRBD1 (5 bases). V was trimmed by 8 bases and J by 7 bases, leaving 17 bases between them. Looked up from germline, CDR1 is MDHEN and CDR2 is SYDVKM. This CDR3 contains 14 residues. CDR3 DNA sequence: TGTGCCAGCGGAAAGGGACTGGGAGGTGAAAAACTGTTTTTT. Its protein is CASGKGLGGEKLFF.

This chain connects TRBV2 to TRBJ2-1; 15 bases are shared with TRBD2. The CDR3 is 14 amino acids. Germline CDR1 reads SNHLY; CDR2 reads FYNNEI. After removal of 7 bases from V and 7 bases from J, the junction contained 2 bases not matched to a gene. In DNA form, the CDR3 reads TGTGCCAGCATAGGACTAGCGGGGGGGAATGAGCAGTTCTTC. This codes for CASIGLAGGNEQFF.

This clone was observed once. The gene calls are TRBV27 and TRBJ2-5; possibly TRBD2 for D (6 bases). Looked up from germline, CDR1 is MNHEY and CDR2 is SMNVEV (reference sequence). This CDR3 has 14 residues. With 0 bases removed from V and 4 bases from J, the gap between germline ends came to 9 bases. The CDR3 here is CASSLSGGGETQYF. As DNA, the CDR3 is TGTGCCAGCAGTTTATCGGGGGGAGGAGAGACCCAGTACTTC.

V usage is TRBV4-3 and J usage is TRBJ2-5; D is unclear. Germline values: CDR1 LGHNA, CDR2 YSLEER. Trimming stripped 0 bases from V and 4 bases from J, with 9 bases between. The CDR3 consists of 14 residues. The CDR3 reads CASSQDSLGETQYF. CDR3 in DNA: TGCGCCAGCAGCCAAGATTCTCTAGGAGAGACCCAGTACTTC.

The CDR3 bases are TGTGCCAGCAGTGCCGGACCAACTAATGAAAAACTGTTTTTT. Translated, it gives CASSAGPTNEKLFF. The chain employs TRBV27 and TRBJ1-4; the D is unclear. The CDR3 is 14 residues long. Germline V gene lookup returns CDR1 MNHEY and CDR2 SMNVEV (reference sequence). V was pared by 5 bases and J by 0 bases, with 7 bases between. Together with reference TRBV27 and TRBJ1-4, the CDR3 gives the full variable domain: EAQVTQNPRYLITVTGKKLTVTCSQNMNHEYMSWYRQDPGLGLRQIYYSMNVEVTDKGDVPEGYKVSRKEKRNFPLILESPSPNQTSLYFCASSAGPTNEKLFFGSGTQLSVL.

V gene TRBV4-2 combines with J gene TRBJ2-4; D is perhaps TRBD2 (5 bases). Germline V gene lookup returns CDR1 LGHNA and CDR2 YNFKEQ. This CDR3 is built from 15 residues. V was trimmed by 0 bases and J by 0 bases, leaving 6 bases between them. CDR3 region: CASSQEEVAKNIQYF. CDR3 sequence (DNA): TGTGCCAGCAGCCAAGAGGAGGTAGCCAAAAACATTCAGTACTTC.

This chain links TRBV18 with TRBJ1-5; 7 nucleotides line up with TRBD1. Germline V CDR1 and CDR2: KGHSH, LQKENI. V gave up 3 bases and J gave up 4 bases; unmatched junction bases: 9. CDR3 size: 16 residues. As DNA, the CDR3 is TGTGCCAGCTCACCGCCGGGACAGCCTCTAAATCAGCCCCAGCATTTT. Protein product: CASSPPGQPLNQPQHF.

This chain uses TRBV11-2 with TRBJ1-6; no reliable D call. Looked up from germline, CDR1 is SGHAT and CDR2 is FQNNGV. The V end lost 5 bases, the J end lost 7 bases, and 6 bases lay between the germline ends. This CDR3 comprises 12 residues. The CDR3 DNA follows: TGTGCCAGCAGCGGTTTCAATTCACCCCTCCACTTT. It yields the protein CASSGFNSPLHF.

The chain links TRBV5-1 to TRBJ2-2; D ambiguous. This CDR3 is built from 14 residues. V lost 0 bases, J lost 1 base, and 4 bases lay in between. Germline V CDR1 and CDR2: SGHRS, YFSETQ. The CDR3 DNA sequence: TGCGCCAGCAGCTTGGAAGTGAACACCGGGGAGCTGTTTTTT. It translates to CASSLEVNTGELFF.

The chain has TRBV9 and TRBJ2-7; D not certain. V was trimmed by 2 bases and J by 0 bases, leaving 6 bases between them. This CDR3 is built from 13 residues. CDR1 and CDR2 (germline): SGDLS, YYNGEE. In DNA, the CDR3 is TGTGCCAGCAGCGTTCCAGGCTCCTACGAGCAGTACTTC. Translated: CASSVPGSYEQYF.

The chain employs TRBV29-1 and TRBJ1-1; D is uncertain. The CDR3 sequence is 16 residues long. Trimming shortened V by 2 bases and J by 4 bases, and 20 bases separated the two germline ends. Germline V gives CDR1 SQVTM, CDR2 ANQGSEA. This CDR3 is CSVEPAGILLGTEAFF. The CDR3 nucleotides are TGCAGCGTTGAACCTGCAGGAATACTCCTCGGCACTGAAGCTTTCTTT.

The V call is TRBV5-5, the J call TRBJ1-1; D is perhaps TRBD1 (5 bases). This CDR3 contains 16 residues. The germline gives CDR1 SGHKS, CDR2 YYEKEE (reference sequence). V was clipped by 4 bases and J by 0 bases, with 16 bases between them. CDR3 in DNA: TGTGCCAGCAGCACCACCAGACAGAGAATGAACACTGAAGCTTTCTTT. This encodes CASSTTRQRMNTEAFF. Full variable domain (outside the CDR3, taken from reference TRBV5-5 and TRBJ1-1): DAGVTQSPTHLIKTRGQQVTLRCSPISGHKSVSWYQQVLGQGPQFIFQYYEKEERGRGNFPDRFSARQFPNYSSELNVNALLLGDSALYLCASSTTRQRMNTEAFFGQGTRLTVV.

This sequence joins TRBV7-8 and TRBJ1-1; maybe TRBD1 (6 bases). The V end lost 3 bases, the J end lost 6 bases, and 14 bases lay between the germline ends. This CDR3 is built from 14 residues. CDR1 and CDR2 (germline): SGHVS, FQNEAQ. As DNA, the CDR3 is TGTGCCAGCAGCTTTGGGGGCACAGGACCTGAAGCTTTCTTT. Its protein is CASSFGGTGPEAFF.

The chain recombines TRBV5-1 with TRBJ2-1; 9 nucleotides line up with TRBD2. V lost 4 bases, J lost 10 bases, and 18 bases stayed unmatched. CDR1 is SGHRS, CDR2 YFSETQ, per germline. CDR3 length equals 17 residues. CDR3 sequence: CASSLTPSGANRPEQFF. DNA for the CDR3: TGCGCCAGCAGCCTCACCCCTAGCGGGGCAAACCGCCCGGAGCAGTTCTTC.